The 15 T cell receptor beta chains in this list originate from one sample, sequenced in a study of Ad26.COV2.S vaccination and SARS-CoV-2 variants. Method: immunoSEQ multiplex PCR; TCRdb's copy keeps in-frame clones and lacks some. The sample has approximately 410,000 clones, roughly 90% seen once. Treatment noted: some 19 received Ad26.COV2.S at low or high dose, single or two shots; five or six received placebo; per-sample allocation not given. The study sampled participants on day 63 after the first vaccine or placebo injection. Sequences were derived from peripheral blood, sampled in a trial of Ad26.COV2.S vaccine versus placebo. The source of these receptors is a person aged 18 to 59 who received the Ad26.COV2.S COVID-19 vaccine or a placebo.

The rearrangement uses TRBV19 and TRBJ1-4, with D possibly matching TRBD1 (6 bases). Germline assignment: CDR1 LNHDA and CDR2 SQIVND (reference sequence). The CDR3 sequence is 15 residues long. The ends were cut back, 2 bases at V and 4 bases at J, with 11 bases in the middle. CDR3 DNA: TGTGCCAGTAGTATAATCCAGGGGCGTAATGAAAAACTGTTTTTT. It specifies CASSIIQGRNEKLFF. The complete variable domain, with remaining parts taken from reference TRBV19 and TRBJ1-4, reads DGGITQSPKYLFRKEGQNVTLSCEQNLNHDAMYWYRQDPGQGLRLIYYSQIVNDFQKGDIAEGYSVSREKKESFPLTVTSAQKNPTAFYLCASSIIQGRNEKLFFGSGTQLSVL.

The chain joins TRBV2 to TRBJ1-1; a possible D gene is TRBD1 (6 bases). The CDR3 has 16 residues. From germline, CDR1 is SNHLY and CDR2 FYNNEI. Trimming left V 4 bases short and J 1 base short, with 16 bases between. The CDR3, as DNA: TGTGCCAGCAGTGGGCAGGGGAGGAAGACGAACACTGAAGCTTTCTTT. Translated: CASSGQGRKTNTEAFF.

The J gene is TRBJ2-5, the V gene TRBV21-1; TRBD2 is the table's D call, not checked against the DNA. TRBV21-1 is tagged as a pseudogene. The CDR3 runs to 16 residues. The CDR3 DNA sequence: TGTGCCAGCAGCAAAAGTCCCAGCGGGGGGCTAGAGACCCAGTACTTC. This sequence encodes CASSKSPSGGLETQYF.

The rearrangement uses TRBV9 and TRBJ2-1, with TRBD1 matching 8 bases. Germline CDR1 reads SGDLS; CDR2 reads YYNGEE. V gave up 7 bases and J gave up 6 bases; unmatched junction bases: 15. This CDR3 has 16 amino acids. CDR3 sequence: CASARVRQGRSNEQFF. CDR3 sequence (DNA): TGTGCCAGCGCCCGGGTGAGACAGGGGCGTTCCAATGAGCAGTTCTTC.

This chain connects TRBV14 to TRBJ2-3; 10 nucleotides match TRBD2. The CDR3 spans 19 residues. With 0 bases clipped from V and 3 bases from J, the junction kept 12 bases outside the gene matches. The germline V gene encodes CDR1 SGHDN and CDR2 FVKESK. CDR3 bases: TGTGCCAGCAGCCAAGATCCCCTGATTTTAGCGGGGGGAACAGATACGCAGTATTTT. The encoded protein is CASSQDPLILAGGTDTQYF.

This clone was picked up one time. The chain couples TRBV19 to TRBJ2-6; D is unresolved. The germline V gene has CDR1 LNHDA and CDR2 SQIVND (reference sequence). The CDR3 sequence is 15 residues long. V shed 5 bases and J shed 0 bases, with 8 bases lying between them. This CDR3 reads CASSGRSSGANVLTF. DNA for the CDR3: TGTGCCAGTAGTGGCCGTAGCTCTGGGGCCAACGTCCTGACTTTC.

The rearrangement joins TRBV3-1 (or the pseudogene TRBV3-2) to TRBJ2-7; 7 nucleotides match TRBD1. V shed 2 bases and J 2 bases; nucleotides not matched to a gene: 6. CDR1 and CDR2 (germline): LGHDT, YNNKEL (reference sequence). There are 15 residues in the CDR3. This chain's CDR3 is CASSQHRDSTYEQYF. The CDR3 DNA reads TGTGCCAGCAGCCAACACCGGGACAGCACCTACGAGCAGTACTTC.

The chain is built from TRBV19 and TRBJ2-7, with a possible D match to TRBD1 (7 bases). The CDR3 consists of 15 residues. CDR1 LNHDA and CDR2 SQIVND come from the germline V gene (reference sequence). V dropped 6 bases and J dropped 1 base, with 16 bases sitting between them. The CDR3 spells CASRLRDSYSYEQYF. The CDR3 DNA is TGTGCCAGTAGACTGCGGGACAGCTATTCCTACGAGCAGTACTTC. The complete variable domain, with remaining parts taken from reference TRBV19 and TRBJ2-7, reads DGGITQSPKYLFRKEGQNVTLSCEQNLNHDAMYWYRQDPGQGLRLIYYSQIVNDFQKGDIAEGYSVSREKKESFPLTVTSAQKNPTAFYLCASRLRDSYSYEQYFGPGTRLTVT.

The rearrangement uses TRBV27 and TRBJ2-2; D gene unclear. Trimming removed 3 bases at V and 5 bases at J, with 7 bases between. The CDR3 contains 13 residues. Per germline, CDR1 MNHEY and CDR2 SMNVEV (reference sequence). The CDR3 region has the DNA TGTGCCAGCAGTTTTAGGTTGACCGGGGAGCTGTTTTTT. This translates into CASSFRLTGELFF.

The V gene is TRBV19, the J gene TRBJ2-3, with a weak D call TRBD1 (5 bases). With 3 bases removed from V and 2 bases from J, the gap between germline ends came to 12 bases. Germline lookup yields CDR1 LNHDA and CDR2 SQIVND (reference sequence). This CDR3 spans 15 amino acids. The CDR3, as DNA: TGTGCCAGTAGTATGGGGCTAGTACCCACAGATACGCAGTATTTT. Protein product: CASSMGLVPTDTQYF.

The chain recombines TRBV27 with TRBJ2-7, with D possibly TRBD2 on 5 matching bases. The CDR3 runs 11 residues. Germline assignment: CDR1 MNHEY and CDR2 SMNVEV (reference sequence). V lost 6 bases and J 5 bases, leaving 8 bases between the germline ends. In DNA form, the CDR3 reads TGTGCCAGCAGCCGGGGAGACGAGCAGTACTTC. This sequence encodes CASSRGDEQYF.

This clone was found once. The chain links TRBV10-3 to TRBJ2-7, with D unclear. Germline values: CDR1 ENHRY, CDR2 SYGVKD. The CDR3 spans 13 residues. V shed 1 base and J shed 2 bases, with 6 bases lying between them. In nucleotides, the CDR3 is TGTGCCATCAGTGAGTACGGAGCCTACGAGCAGTACTTC. Amino acids: CAISEYGAYEQYF.

The chain's CDR3 is CASSHGTVTYEQYF. The DNA of the CDR3 is TGTGCCAGCAGCCACGGGACAGTTACCTACGAGCAGTACTTC. The chain links TRBV7-2 to TRBJ2-7; the match to TRBD1 covers 7 bases. V shed 5 bases and J 2 bases; nucleotides not matched to a gene: 6. This CDR3 spans 14 amino acids. From germline, CDR1 is SGHTA and CDR2 FQGNSA.

This clone was detected ten times or more. The J gene is TRBJ1-2, the V gene TRBV19, with 7 bases lining up with TRBD1. Unmatched junction bases numbered 18, after V lost 9 bases and J lost 2 bases. The CDR3 totals 17 residues. Per the germline V gene, CDR1 is LNHDA and CDR2 is SQIVND (reference sequence). CDR3 region: CASATTQTGLKNYGYTF. Written as DNA, the CDR3 is TGTGCCAGCGCCACCACGCAGACAGGGCTGAAAAACTATGGCTACACCTTC.

This chain uses TRBV21-1 with TRBJ1-5. TRBV21-1 constitutes a pseudogene. This CDR3 comprises 13 residues. Written as DNA, the CDR3 is TGTGCCAGCAGGTGGAGGTTGGATCAGCCCCAGCATTTT. It specifies CASRWRLDQPQHF.